Listed here is a single T cell receptor beta chain. This sample was taken from a study of blood T cell repertoires in COVID-19. In the study overall: The study drew acute and convalescent COVID-19 samples from the United States, Italy and Spain. Sources were T cells, B-cell-depleted T cells, or PBMCs; the material itself was cDNA or gDNA.

TCRdb's table, derived via immunoSEQ multiplex PCR, lists solely in-frame clones and lacks some. The repertoire includes 80,000 or so clones, approximately 82% of them detected once, and roughly 9% sits in the top ten. The CDR3 length is 16 residues. CDR1 is SGHAT, CDR2 FQNNGV, per germline. Trimming left V 5 bases short and J 2 bases short, with 15 bases between. The source of this sequence is a human donor in a cohort sampled during active COVID-19. V gene TRBV11-2 combines with J gene TRBJ2-2, with D possibly matching TRBD1 (5 bases). Input material: peripheral blood. The CDR3 nucleotides read TGTGCCAGCAGCCCCCGACAGAACCGAAACACCGGGGAGCTGTTTTTT. Protein product: CASSPRQNRNTGELFF.